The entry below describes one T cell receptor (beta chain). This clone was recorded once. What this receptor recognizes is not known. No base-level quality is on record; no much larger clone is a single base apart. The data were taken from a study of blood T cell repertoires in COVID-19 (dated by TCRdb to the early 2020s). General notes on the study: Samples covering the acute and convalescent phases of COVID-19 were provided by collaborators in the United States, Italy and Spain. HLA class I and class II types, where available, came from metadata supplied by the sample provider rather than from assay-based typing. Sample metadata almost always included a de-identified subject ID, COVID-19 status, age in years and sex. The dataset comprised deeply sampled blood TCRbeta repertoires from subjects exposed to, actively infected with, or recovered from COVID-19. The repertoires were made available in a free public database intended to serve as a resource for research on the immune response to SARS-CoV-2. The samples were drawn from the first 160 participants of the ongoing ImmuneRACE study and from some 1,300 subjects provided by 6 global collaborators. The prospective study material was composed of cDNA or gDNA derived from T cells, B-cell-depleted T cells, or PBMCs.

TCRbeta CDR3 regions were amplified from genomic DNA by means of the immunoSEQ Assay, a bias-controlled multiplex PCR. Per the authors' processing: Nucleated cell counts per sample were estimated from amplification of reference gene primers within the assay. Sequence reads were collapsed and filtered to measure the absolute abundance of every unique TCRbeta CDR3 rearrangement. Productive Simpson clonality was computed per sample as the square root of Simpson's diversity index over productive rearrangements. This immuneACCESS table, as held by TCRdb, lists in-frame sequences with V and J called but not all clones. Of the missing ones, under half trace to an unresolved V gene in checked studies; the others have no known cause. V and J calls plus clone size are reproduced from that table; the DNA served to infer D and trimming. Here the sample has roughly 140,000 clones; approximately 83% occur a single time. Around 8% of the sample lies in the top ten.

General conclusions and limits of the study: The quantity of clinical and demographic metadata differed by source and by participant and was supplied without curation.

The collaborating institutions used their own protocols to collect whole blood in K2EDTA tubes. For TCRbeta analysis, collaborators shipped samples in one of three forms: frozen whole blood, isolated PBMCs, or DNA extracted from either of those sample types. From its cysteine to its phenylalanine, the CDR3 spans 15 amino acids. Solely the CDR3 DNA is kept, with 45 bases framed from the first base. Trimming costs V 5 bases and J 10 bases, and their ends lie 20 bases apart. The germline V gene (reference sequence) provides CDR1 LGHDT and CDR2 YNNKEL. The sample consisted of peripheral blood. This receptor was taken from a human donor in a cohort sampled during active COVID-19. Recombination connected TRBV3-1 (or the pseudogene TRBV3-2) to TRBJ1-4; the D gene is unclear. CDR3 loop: CASSIIAGTGRKLFF. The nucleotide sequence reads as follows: TGTGCCAGCAGCATCATCGCAGGCACTGGGCGAAAACTGTTTTTT.